This T cell receptor beta chain was documented in a study of T cell repertoires in cytomegalovirus infection. Study background: Selected CMV epitopes included recently identified HLA-C-restricted ones as well as well-studied HLA-B-restricted ones. Indications of both CMV infection and matching HLA type were provided by public TCR beta signatures. Overall study findings and caveats: HLA-C-restricted CMV-specific TCR beta clonotypes prevailed in the ex vivo response. Totalled public TCR beta family frequency picked out people who carried CMV plus the relevant HLA.

This clonotype has more than one count but fewer than ten. Its antigen is unknown. TCRdb re-called the reads with MiXCR, one entry per CDR3 protein. The sample carries around 750,000 distinct CDR3 sequences, less than 35% recorded once. This receptor was taken from a human donor in good health (CMV status not recorded). Some clones in this sample may be carry-over from other donors' samples. This material consisted of cultured CD8+ T cells from PBMCs, taken from culture after CMV antigen stimulation.

The CDR3 bases are TGCAGCGCGCGAGAACAGCAGCCGAGCTCCTACGAGCAGTACTTC. This gives the protein CSAREQQPSSYEQYF. This chain joins TRBV29-1 and TRBJ2-7; D ambiguous. V was shortened by 7 bases and J by 0 bases, with 19 bases between the two germline ends. The germline CDR1 and CDR2 sequences are SQVTM and ANQGSEA. The length of the CDR3 is 15 residues.